One sample yielded the 30 T cell receptor beta chains listed below, sequenced in a study of blood T cell repertoires in COVID-19. Clones were read by immunoSEQ multiplex PCR, and TCRdb kept only the in-frame ones, dropping some. The sample carries nearly 55,000 clones, 85% to 90% recorded once. The sample consisted of peripheral blood. These receptors were taken from a man aged 65 to 85 with active COVID-19.

This sequence joins TRBV14 and TRBJ2-2, with D maybe TRBD1 (6 bases). The CDR3 extends over 16 amino acids. V lost 1 base to trimming and J lost 2 bases, with 11 bases between them. CDR1 is SGHDN and CDR2 is FVKESK in the germline V gene. The CDR3 protein is CASSQGRTVNTGELFF. CDR3 DNA: TGTGCCAGCAGCCAAGGGAGGACAGTCAACACCGGGGAGCTGTTTTTT. The full variable domain, in which reference TRBV14 and TRBJ2-2 provide the parts outside the CDR3, is EAGVTQFPSHSVIEKGQTVTLRCDPISGHDNLYWYRRVMGKEIKFLLHFVKESKQDESGMPNNRFLAERTGGTYSTLKVQPAELEDSGVYFCASSQGRTVNTGELFFGEGSRLTVL.

The V gene is TRBV24-1, the J gene TRBJ2-5; 8 bases are a match to TRBD1. The CDR3 sequence is 17 residues long. V shed 5 bases and J 4 bases; nucleotides not matched to a gene: 14. In germline, CDR1 is KGHDR, CDR2 SFDVKD. In nucleotides, the CDR3 is TGTGCCACCAGTGCCCTCATCGGGCAGGGGGCGCGAGAGACCCAGTACTTC. Translating it yields CATSALIGQGARETQYF.

The chain uses TRBV10-3 and TRBJ1-5; D gene ambiguous. V gave up 2 bases and J gave up 1 base, with 9 bases separating them. The CDR3 length is 15 residues. CDR1 is ENHRY and CDR2 is SYGVKD in the germline V gene. CDR3 loop: CAISEGVESNQPQHF. The CDR3 DNA reads TGTGCCATCAGTGAGGGTGTGGAGAGCAATCAGCCCCAGCATTTT.

The count of this clone is one. This chain connects TRBV27 to TRBJ2-7, with D possibly matching TRBD2 (5 bases). The V and J ends lost 8 bases and 7 bases respectively, with 21 bases between them. CDR3 length: 14 residues. CDR1 is MNHEY, CDR2 SMNVEV, per germline (reference sequence). Here the CDR3 DNA reads TGTGCCAGCGGCATGCCGGAGGCAATGGAAGAGCAGTACTTC. Protein: CASGMPEAMEEQYF.

The chain couples TRBV6-2 or TRBV6-3 to TRBJ2-3; 10 bases are shared with TRBD2. Germline CDR1 is MNHEY and CDR2 is SVGEGT. With 4 bases clipped from V and 5 bases from J, the junction kept 9 bases outside the gene matches. This CDR3 region has 16 residues. The CDR3 nucleotides are TGTGCCAGCAGTTTCCTACTAGCGGGGTCCAAAGATACGCAGTATTTT. Its protein product is CASSFLLAGSKDTQYF.

The gene calls are TRBV5-1 and TRBJ2-5; D perhaps matches TRBD1 (5 bases). Germline-derived CDR1 and CDR2 are SGHRS and YFSETQ. The CDR3 is 16 residues long. Trimming left V 3 bases short and J 0 bases short, with 15 bases between. Written as DNA, the CDR3 is TGCGCCAGCAGCTCGGTTTCAACAGGATACCAAGAGACCCAGTACTTC. Protein product: CASSSVSTGYQETQYF.

This clone was found a few times. V and J are TRBV2 and TRBJ2-4; TRBD1 aligns across 10 bases. The CDR3 contains 16 residues. The J segment lost 2 bases and the V segment lost 6 bases, leaving 7 bases of the junction unmatched. The germline V gene has CDR1 SNHLY and CDR2 FYNNEI. In nucleotides, the CDR3 is TGTGCCAGCAGAAGCGACAGGGGGCGGACCAAAAACATTCAGTACTTC. As protein: CASRSDRGRTKNIQYF.

The chain couples TRBV6-5 to TRBJ2-3, with 7 bases aligning to TRBD2. CDR3 length: 14 residues. In germline, CDR1 is MNHEY, CDR2 SVGAGI. V was clipped by 6 bases and J by 6 bases; unmatched bases: 9. In nucleotides, the CDR3 is TGTGCCAGCAGGGAGCGGGGAGGTGGGGATACGCAGTATTTT. Translation: CASRERGGGDTQYF.

The chain recombines TRBV9 with TRBJ1-4; D possibly corresponds to TRBD1 (6 bases). This CDR3 contains 17 residues. Germline lookup yields CDR1 SGDLS and CDR2 YYNGEE. V lost 0 bases and J 4 bases, leaving 16 bases between the germline ends. CDR3 in DNA: TGTGCCAGCAGCGTAGGGGGGGGCCAGGCAGTTAATGAAAAACTGTTTTTT. It translates to CASSVGGGQAVNEKLFF.

V gene TRBV7-8 combines with J gene TRBJ2-3, with 7 bases matching TRBD1. Per germline, CDR1 SGHVS and CDR2 FQNEAQ. V gave up 9 bases and J gave up 3 bases; unmatched junction bases: 9. This CDR3 contains 14 residues. The CDR3 DNA reads TGTGCCAGTTCAACAGGGGCGATAACAGATACGCAGTATTTT. Amino acid sequence: CASSTGAITDTQYF. Together with reference TRBV7-8 and TRBJ2-3, the CDR3 gives the full variable domain: GAGVSQSPRYKVAKRGQDVALRCDPISGHVSLFWYQQALGQGPEFLTYFQNEAQLDKSGLPSDRFFAERPEGSVSTLKIQRTQQEDSAVYLCASSTGAITDTQYFGPGTRLTVL.

The chain employs TRBV6-2 or TRBV6-3 and TRBJ1-1; D remains unclear. This CDR3 is built from 14 residues. From germline, CDR1 is MNHEY and CDR2 SVGEGT. V lost 0 bases, J lost 3 bases, and 8 bases lay in between. CDR3 DNA sequence: TGTGCCAGCAGTTACTCGGGGAGCGACACTGAAGCTTTCTTT. Translated, it gives CASSYSGSDTEAFF.

The V and J genes are TRBV7-8 and TRBJ1-2, with unresolved D. The CDR3 sequence is 15 residues long. Per the germline V gene, CDR1 is SGHVS and CDR2 is FQNEAQ. V dropped 5 bases and J dropped 5 bases, with 18 bases sitting between them. CDR3 region: CASSPRGLSGYGYTF. The CDR3 bases are TGTGCCAGCAGCCCCAGAGGGCTGAGCGGATATGGCTACACCTTC.

This chain uses TRBV7-2 with TRBJ1-6, with D possibly TRBD1 on 5 matching bases. The CDR3 sequence is 14 residues long. Trimming cost V 0 bases and J 14 bases, with 14 bases left between them. CDR1 is SGHTA and CDR2 is FQGNSA in the germline V gene. CDR3 protein: CASSLARGPRALHF. CDR3 DNA sequence: TGTGCCAGCAGCTTAGCGCGGGGCCCCCGAGCCCTCCACTTT. The full variable domain, in which reference TRBV7-2 and TRBJ1-6 provide the parts outside the CDR3, is GAGVSQSPSNKVTEKGKDVELRCDPISGHTALYWYRQSLGQGLEFLIYFQGNSAPDKSGLPSDRFSAERTGGSVSTLTIQRTQQEDSAVYLCASSLARGPRALHFGNGTRLTVT.

The chain recombines TRBV5-1 with TRBJ1-3, with 7 bases aligning to TRBD1. Germline assignment: CDR1 SGHRS and CDR2 YFSETQ. The CDR3 contains 17 residues. The junction had 16 bases not matched to a gene; V was cut back by 0 bases and J by 10 bases. The chain's CDR3 is CASSLGTGDLLTVTIYF. CDR3 nucleotides: TGCGCCAGCAGCTTGGGGACAGGAGACCTTCTAACGGTAACCATATATTTT.

The rearrangement uses TRBV14 and TRBJ1-3; D not resolved. Germline V gives CDR1 SGHDN, CDR2 FVKESK. V lost 5 bases to trimming and J lost 1 base, with 15 bases between them. This CDR3 spans 16 amino acids. CDR3 nucleotide sequence: TGTGCCAGCAGCTTCAGGCTCGGCCGTTCTGGAAACACCATATATTTT. This sequence encodes CASSFRLGRSGNTIYF.

The chain couples TRBV6-5 to TRBJ2-3; perhaps TRBD2 as D (6 bases). V dropped 2 bases and J dropped 10 bases, with 13 bases sitting between them. Germline values: CDR1 MNHEY, CDR2 SVGAGI. This CDR3 has 13 residues. The CDR3 sequence: CASSYPGTRAQYF. The CDR3 region has the DNA TGTGCCAGCAGTTACCCGGGGACTCGTGCGCAGTATTTT.

The chain combines TRBV30 with TRBJ1-1, with D possibly TRBD1 on 6 matching bases. Trimming took 3 bases from V and 4 from J, leaving 12 bases between them. CDR1 GTSNPN and CDR2 SVGIG come from the germline V gene (reference sequence). The CDR3 runs to 13 residues. The CDR3 nucleotides read TGTGCCTGGAGCTTACAGGGAGCCACTGAAGCTTTCTTT. This sequence encodes CAWSLQGATEAFF.

The V gene is TRBV20-1, the J gene TRBJ1-1; no clear D gene. Germline V gene sequence: CDR1 DFQATT, CDR2 SNEGSKA (reference sequence). This CDR3 is 11 amino acids long. The V end lost 2 bases, the J end lost 9 bases, and 10 bases lay between the germline ends. The CDR3 loop is CSARRGEKAFF. The CDR3 DNA follows: TGCAGTGCTAGAAGAGGTGAAAAAGCTTTCTTT.

V is TRBV2 and J is TRBJ2-3, with D perhaps TRBD2 (5 bases). The CDR3 consists of 14 residues. Germline V gene data show CDR1 as SNHLY and CDR2 as FYNNEI. Trimming shortened V by 3 bases and J by 3 bases, and 10 bases separated the two germline ends. CDR3 coding DNA: TGTGCCAGCAGTGAGATCCGGAGGACAGATACGCAGTATTTT. Residues: CASSEIRRTDTQYF. The full variable domain, with the rest looked up from reference TRBV2 and TRBJ2-3, is EPEVTQTPSHQVTQMGQEVILRCVPISNHLYFYWYRQILGQKVEFLVSFYNNEISEKSEIFDDQFSVERPDGSNFTLKIRSTKLEDSAMYFCASSEIRRTDTQYFGPGTRLTVL.

The chain couples TRBV5-1 to TRBJ1-2; the D gene is possibly TRBD1 (5 bases). V was trimmed by 2 bases and J by 6 bases, leaving 14 bases between them. The germline V gene encodes CDR1 SGHRS and CDR2 YFSETQ. The CDR3 totals 14 residues. DNA for the CDR3: TGCGCCAGCAGCTTAGTCTGGGGGGGAGATGGCTACACCTTC. It codes for CASSLVWGGDGYTF. The full variable domain, its missing parts supplied by reference TRBV5-1 and TRBJ1-2, is KAGVTQTPRYLIKTRGQQVTLSCSPISGHRSVSWYQQTPGQGLQFLFEYFSETQRNKGNFPGRFSGRQFSNSRSEMNVSTLELGDSALYLCASSLVWGGDGYTFGSGTRLTVV.

The V and J genes are TRBV10-2 and TRBJ1-5; the D is unclear. With 5 bases removed from V and 3 bases from J, the gap between germline ends came to 11 bases. There are 14 residues in the CDR3. Germline CDR1 WSHSY, CDR2 SAAADI. DNA of the CDR3: TGCGCCAGCAGTCATCCAGGTACCAATCAGCCCCAGCATTTT. The encoded protein is CASSHPGTNQPQHF.

This clone was counted between two and nine times. The V call is TRBV3-1 (or the pseudogene TRBV3-2), the J call TRBJ1-6, with D uncertain. Germline CDR1 LGHDT, CDR2 YNNKEL (reference sequence). The CDR3 is 18 amino acids. V gave up 0 bases and J gave up 2 bases, with 14 bases separating them. The CDR3 loop reads CASSQEGPLGAYNSPLHF. The CDR3 DNA reads TGTGCCAGCAGCCAAGAAGGACCGCTCGGGGCCTATAATTCACCCCTCCACTTT.

CDR3 sequence: CASSSPSYEQYF. In nucleotides, the CDR3 is TGTGCCAGCAGTTCCCCATCCTACGAGCAGTACTTC. The rearrangement links TRBV7-2 to TRBJ2-7; D remains unclear. Per germline, CDR1 SGHTA and CDR2 FQGNSA. Trimming took 6 bases from V and 1 from J, leaving 7 bases between them. The CDR3 consists of 12 residues.

This clone occurred once. The CDR3 reads CASKTMRDRGSNTQYF. CDR3 nucleotide sequence: TGTGCCAGCAAGACGATGAGGGACAGGGGCTCCAATACGCAGTATTTT. The V call is TRBV2, the J call TRBJ2-3, with 10 nucleotides matching TRBD1. Germline values: CDR1 SNHLY, CDR2 FYNNEI. The CDR3 length is 16 residues. V shed 7 bases, J shed 7 bases, and the junction held 14 bases outside the gene matches.

The V and J genes are TRBV6-6 and TRBJ1-2, with 9 bases matching TRBD1. There are 14 residues in the CDR3. V lost 6 bases and J lost 8; bases outside the gene matches: 10. Per the germline V gene, CDR1 is MNHNY and CDR2 is SVGAGI (reference sequence). The CDR3 nucleotides are TGTGCCAGCAGACCTCCGGACAGGGGTGGCGGCTACACCTTC. It specifies CASRPPDRGGGYTF.

This chain links TRBV7-9 with TRBJ2-1; a possible D gene is TRBD1 (5 bases). Deletions cut 5 bases from V and 8 bases from J, with 19 bases between. From germline, CDR1 is SEHNR and CDR2 FQNEAQ (reference sequence). CDR3 length equals 15 residues. The CDR3 reads CASSATGAASDEQFF. The CDR3 DNA reads as TGTGCCAGCAGCGCCACAGGTGCGGCGTCCGATGAGCAGTTCTTC. Full variable domain (missing parts from reference TRBV7-9 and TRBJ2-1): DTGVSQNPRHKITKRGQNVTFRCDPISEHNRLYWYRQTLGQGPEFLTYFQNEAQLEKSRLLSDRFSAERPKGSFSTLEIQRTEQGDSAMYLCASSATGAASDEQFFGPGTRLTVL.

The chain joins TRBV19 to TRBJ1-1, with 7 positions matching TRBD1. The CDR3 spans 14 residues. In germline, CDR1 is LNHDA, CDR2 SQIVND (reference sequence). V lost 3 bases, J lost 4 bases, and 5 bases stayed unmatched. CDR3 sequence reads: CASSIGQEATEAFF. CDR3 DNA: TGTGCCAGTAGTATCGGACAGGAGGCCACTGAAGCTTTCTTT. Filled out from reference TRBV19 and TRBJ1-1, the complete variable domain reads DGGITQSPKYLFRKEGQNVTLSCEQNLNHDAMYWYRQDPGQGLRLIYYSQIVNDFQKGDIAEGYSVSREKKESFPLTVTSAQKNPTAFYLCASSIGQEATEAFFGQGTRLTVV.

V and J are TRBV7-3 and TRBJ1-4, with a possible D match to TRBD1 (5 bases). With 5 bases removed from V and 8 bases from J, the gap between germline ends came to 12 bases. Germline CDR1 SGHTA, CDR2 FQGTGA. CDR3 length equals 13 residues. The CDR3, as DNA: TGTGCCAGCAGCGGTCCGGGGGAAGAAAAACTGTTTTTT. Translating gives CASSGPGEEKLFF.

The genes are TRBV5-5 and TRBJ1-6, with 12 bases aligning to TRBD1. With V trimmed by 2 bases and J by 0 bases, 9 bases remained unmatched. Germline V lookup: CDR1 SGHKS, CDR2 YYEKEE (reference sequence). The CDR3 runs to 20 residues. This CDR3 reads CASSFVGQGAGFSYNSPLHF. The CDR3 nucleotides are TGTGCCAGCAGCTTCGTGGGACAGGGGGCGGGGTTCTCCTATAATTCACCCCTCCACTTT.

This clone was counted once. The chain combines TRBV9 with TRBJ2-2; D possibly corresponds to TRBD2 (6 bases). Trimming pared 2 bases from V and 6 bases from J, leaving 17 bases between. CDR3 size: 16 residues. Looked up from germline, CDR1 is SGDLS and CDR2 is YYNGEE. CDR3 in amino acids: CASSVGPSGFPGELFF. The CDR3 DNA follows: TGTGCCAGCAGCGTCGGCCCCAGCGGGTTCCCCGGGGAGCTGTTTTTT.